These T cell receptor beta chains were read from a single sample in a study of OX40 agonist ivuxolimab in advanced cancers. TCRdb keeps only in-frame clones here, not all; method: immunoSEQ multiplex PCR. Seen here are some 80,000 clones, approximately 80% observed once, and the top ten hold about 0.44%. The starting material was CD4+ or CD8+ T cells sorted from blood, obtained in a trial of the OX40 agonist ivuxolimab. The receptors shown here come from an adult with an advanced solid tumor such as melanoma, head and neck, liver or kidney cancer. CDR3s include the opening cysteine and the closing phenylalanine or tryptophan. A D gene is named only where the DNA matches it firmly. For some rows the clone size is stated as once, few or many, or as a class when expanded; others skip it.

TGCGCCAGCAGCATAACAGGGGAGGTGGACACTGAAGCTTTCTTT	CASSITGEVDTEAFF	NA	TRBV5-1	TRBJ1-1	TRBD1
TGTGCCAGTACAAACCGCAAATTCAGGGACTCTGGAAACACCATATATTTT	CASTNRKFRDSGNTIYF	NA	TRBV19	TRBJ1-3	NA
TGTGCCAGCTCAGGGACAGGGAGGCTCGCTGAAGCTTTCTTT	CASSGTGRLAEAFF	few	TRBV25-1	TRBJ1-1	TRBD1
TGTGCCAGCAGCTTAGTAAATGGCTACACCTTC	CASSLVNGYTF	NA	TRBV5-8	TRBJ1-2	NA
TGTGCCAGCAGGGGCGGGACAGGGAAACATCAGCCCCAGCATTTT	CASRGGTGKHQPQHF	NA	TRBV6-6	TRBJ1-5	TRBD1
TGCGCCAGCAGCCATCAGTCGGGAATAGTGGATACGCAGTATTTT	CASSHQSGIVDTQYF	NA	TRBV4-1	TRBJ2-3	NA
TGTGCCAGCAGCCCGACTGACAGGGCTAATTCACCCCTCCACTTT	CASSPTDRANSPLHF	NA	TRBV5-8	TRBJ1-6	TRBD1
TGTGCCAGCAGAGGACAGGTTGGAATGAACACTGAAGCTTTCTTT	CASRGQVGMNTEAFF	once	TRBV6-6	TRBJ1-1	TRBD1
TGTGCCAGCTCAGGGAGCGGGATGATTCAAGAGACCCAGTACTTC	CASSGSGMIQETQYF	NA	TRBV18	TRBJ2-5	TRBD2
TGTGCCATCAGTGACCAGAACCAAGAGACCCAGTACTTC	CAISDQNQETQYF	once	TRBV10-3	TRBJ2-5	NA
TGTGCCTGGAGTGGGGACAGGGGCGGCTATGGTGAGCAGTTCTTC	CAWSGDRGGYGEQFF	NA	TRBV30	TRBJ2-1	TRBD1
TGTGCCAGCAGTTCCTCTAGGGGAACAAGCAATGAGCAGTTCTTC	CASSSSRGTSNEQFF	NA	TRBV28	TRBJ2-1	NA
TGTGCCAGCAGCTTAACGGGACACACTGAAGCTTTCTTT	CASSLTGHTEAFF	NA	TRBV11-3	TRBJ1-1	NA
TGTGCCAGCAGCCCTCACGGTTACAATGAGCAGTTCTTC	CASSPHGYNEQFF	NA	TRBV28	TRBJ2-1	NA
TGTGCCACCAGCAAACCAAGGGCGGGACGCACAGATACGCAGTATTTT	CATSKPRAGRTDTQYF	NA	TRBV15	TRBJ2-3	NA
TGTGCCACCGGGACTAGCGGGGCCTATACGCAGTATTTT	CATGTSGAYTQYF	NA	TRBV27	TRBJ2-3	TRBD2
TGTGCCAGCAGCTCAGGGCGTAAGGCCACAAAGTCGGGCCACGTCCTGACTTTC	CASSSGRKATKSGHVLTF	NA	TRBV7-7	TRBJ2-6	NA
TGTGCCAGCAGCTTTAAGTTCGGCTCCTACAATGAGCAGTTCTTC	CASSFKFGSYNEQFF	NA	TRBV7-7	TRBJ2-1	NA
TGTGCCAGCAGCCACCAACAACAGGGTTGGGAGACCCAGTACTTC	CASSHQQQGWETQYF	NA	TRBV11-2	TRBJ2-5	NA
TGTGCCAGCAGTTCCCACGGGGCAGATACGCAGTATTTT	CASSSHGADTQYF	NA	TRBV27	TRBJ2-3	NA
TGTGCCAGCAGTTCCTTGACACGATCAAACTACGAGCAGTACTTC	CASSSLTRSNYEQYF	NA	TRBV28	TRBJ2-7	NA
TGTGCCAGCAGCCTAGGGTGGGGAAACTACGAGCAGTACTTC	CASSLGWGNYEQYF	NA	TRBV9	TRBJ2-7	NA
TGTGCCAGCAGCTTAATGACAGGGCGAGGTACTGAAGCTTTCTTT	CASSLMTGRGTEAFF	NA	TRBV7-8	TRBJ1-1	TRBD1
TGTGCCAGTAAGCCTAGCGGAGTCTACAATGAGCAGTTCTTC	CASKPSGVYNEQFF	NA	TRBV19	TRBJ2-1	TRBD2
TGCGCCAGCAGCCAACTAGATATGGGGTTCTCCTATAATTCACCCCTCCACTTT	CASSQLDMGFSYNSPLHF	NA	TRBV4-1	TRBJ1-6	NA
TGTGCCAGCAGCTTAGGGATCGGCTTCCAAGAGACCCAGTACTTC	CASSLGIGFQETQYF	NA	TRBV11-3	TRBJ2-5	NA
TGTGCCTGGAGTGAAGGTTGGACTGAAGCTTTCTTT	CAWSEGWTEAFF	few	TRBV30	TRBJ1-1	NA
TGCGCCAGCAGCTTTGGCGGCTCTAATGAAAAACTGTTTTTT	CASSFGGSNEKLFF	few	TRBV5-1	TRBJ1-4	NA
TGTGCCAGCAAAGAAACAGGGGCCTACTATGGCTACACCTTC	CASKETGAYYGYTF	NA	TRBV5-6	TRBJ1-2	TRBD1
TGTGCCAGCAGTGCTACAGCCTCTGGGGCCAACGTCCTGACTTTC	CASSATASGANVLTF	NA	TRBV2	TRBJ2-6	NA
TGTGCCAGCAGTGAATTTTCCGGGGAGCTGTTTTTT	CASSEFSGELFF	NA	TRBV6-1	TRBJ2-2	NA
TGTGCCAGCAGTTCCCACAATGAGCAGTTCTTC	CASSSHNEQFF	NA	TRBV6-6	TRBJ2-1	NA
TGTGCCAGCACCGGGACTAGCGGGAGTGCGGGTGGGAAGACCCAGTACTTC	CASTGTSGSAGGKTQYF	NA	TRBV19	TRBJ2-5	TRBD2
TGCGCCAGCAGCCCACTAGCGGGGGCTAACACCGGGGAGCTGTTTTTT	CASSPLAGANTGELFF	NA	TRBV5-1	TRBJ2-2	TRBD2
TGTGCCAGCAGCAGTCGTAGCCGAGAAGAAGCTTTCTTT	CASSSRSREEAFF	few	TRBV6-6	TRBJ1-1	NA
TGTGCCAGCAGGTTGGGGGACAGAGCCTACGAGCAGTACTTC	CASRLGDRAYEQYF	once	TRBV6-5	TRBJ2-7	TRBD1
TGTGCCAGCAGCCGAGGGGCTACAGGGCTGGGCACTGAAGCTTTCTTT	CASSRGATGLGTEAFF	NA	TRBV21-1	TRBJ1-1	NA
TGTGCCAGCAGTTTACAGGCCATCACGACGTCGAATCAGCCCCAGCATTTT	CASSLQAITTSNQPQHF	few	TRBV27	TRBJ1-5	NA
TGTGCCAGCAGCTTAGATGTACTACGCACAGATACGCAGTATTTT	CASSLDVLRTDTQYF	NA	TRBV7-2	TRBJ2-3	NA
TGTGCCAGCAGCTTGCTGCAGGGGGCCGATCAGCCCCAGCATTTT	CASSLLQGADQPQHF	NA	TRBV5-5	TRBJ1-5	TRBD1
TGTGCCAGCAGTTATAACGACAGGCGCGAAGCTTTCTTT	CASSYNDRREAFF	NA	TRBV6-5	TRBJ1-1	NA